Described below is a single TCR beta chain sequence and its context. This CDR3 comprises 14 residues. In germline, CDR1 is MNHNS, CDR2 SASEGT. Deletions cut 8 bases from V and 8 bases from J, with 19 bases between. This entry is derived from a study of shared clonotypes between healthy human individuals. Sequenced by immunoSEQ multiplex PCR; TCRdb stores in-frame clones only, minus some. The top ten clones hold more than 0.1% of a sample with 2 million or so clones, 90% to 95% of them seen once. This TCR was recovered from a man aged 18 to 30 in good health. The chain carries TRBV6-1 and TRBJ2-1, with D tentatively TRBD1 or TRBD2 (5 bases each). The sequencing input was naive CD4+ T cells sorted from blood. Regarding subset: CD45RA+ positively selected. CDR3 residues: CASQTGQGRDEQFF. The CDR3 DNA sequence: TGTGCCAGCCAGACGGGGCAGGGTAGGGATGAGCAGTTCTTC.